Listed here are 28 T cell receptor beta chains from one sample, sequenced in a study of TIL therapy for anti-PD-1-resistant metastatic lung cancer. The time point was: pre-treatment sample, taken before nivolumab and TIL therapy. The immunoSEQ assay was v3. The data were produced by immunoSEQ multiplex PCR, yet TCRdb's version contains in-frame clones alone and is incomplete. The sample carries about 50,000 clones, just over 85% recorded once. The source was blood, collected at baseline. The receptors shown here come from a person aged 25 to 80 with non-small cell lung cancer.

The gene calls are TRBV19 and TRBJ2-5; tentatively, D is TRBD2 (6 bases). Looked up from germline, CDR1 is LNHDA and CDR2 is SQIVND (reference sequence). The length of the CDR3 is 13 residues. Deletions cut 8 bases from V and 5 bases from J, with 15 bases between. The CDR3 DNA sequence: TGTGCCAGTTCTAGGGTGAGCGGGGAGACCCAGTACTTC. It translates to CASSRVSGETQYF.

DNA for the CDR3: TGCGCCAGCAGTGATGGCCCGTTCGACGAGCAGTACTTC. Protein sequence: CASSDGPFDEQYF. This chain uses TRBV10-1 with TRBJ2-7; D is unresolved. V was pared by 3 bases and J by 5 bases, with 11 bases between. The CDR3 runs to 13 residues. Germline CDR1 reads WNHNN; CDR2 reads SYGVQD (reference sequence).

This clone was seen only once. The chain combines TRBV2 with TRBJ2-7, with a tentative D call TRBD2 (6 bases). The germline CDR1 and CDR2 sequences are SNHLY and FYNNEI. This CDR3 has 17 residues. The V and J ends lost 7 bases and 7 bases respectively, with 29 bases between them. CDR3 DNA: TGTGCCAGCACGCGAAAGGCCGGTGGCGGGGTGAGACGGGAGCAGTACTTC. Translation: CASTRKAGGGVRREQYF.

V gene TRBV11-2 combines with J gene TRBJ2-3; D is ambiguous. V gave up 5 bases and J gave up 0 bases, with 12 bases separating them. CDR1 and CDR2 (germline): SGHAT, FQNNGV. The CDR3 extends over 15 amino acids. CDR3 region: CASSPYTLSTDTQYF. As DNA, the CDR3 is TGTGCCAGCAGCCCGTACACTCTCAGCACAGATACGCAGTATTTT.

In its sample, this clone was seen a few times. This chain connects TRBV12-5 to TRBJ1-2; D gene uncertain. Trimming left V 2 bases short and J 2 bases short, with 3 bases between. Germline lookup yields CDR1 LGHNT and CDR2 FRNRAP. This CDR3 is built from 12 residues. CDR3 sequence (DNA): TGTGCTAGTGGTTTGAACAACTATGGCTACACCTTC. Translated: CASGLNNYGYTF.

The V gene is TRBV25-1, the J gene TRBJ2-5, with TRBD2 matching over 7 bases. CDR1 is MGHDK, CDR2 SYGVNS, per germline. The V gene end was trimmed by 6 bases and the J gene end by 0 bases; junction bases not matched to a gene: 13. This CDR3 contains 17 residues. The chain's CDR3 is CASRMGGVGRHQETQYF. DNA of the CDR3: TGTGCCAGCAGGATGGGGGGGGTAGGAAGGCACCAAGAGACCCAGTACTTC.

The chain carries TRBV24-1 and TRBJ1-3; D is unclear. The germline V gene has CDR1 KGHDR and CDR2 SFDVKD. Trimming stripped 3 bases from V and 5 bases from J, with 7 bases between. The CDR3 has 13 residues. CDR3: CATSDPRRNTIYF. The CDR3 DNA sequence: TGTGCCACCAGTGATCCCCGGAGAAACACCATATATTTT.

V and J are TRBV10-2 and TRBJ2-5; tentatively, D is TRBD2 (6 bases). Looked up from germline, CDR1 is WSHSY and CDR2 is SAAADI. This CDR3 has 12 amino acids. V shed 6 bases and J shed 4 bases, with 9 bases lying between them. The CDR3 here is CASRGGLETQYF. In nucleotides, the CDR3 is TGCGCCAGCAGAGGAGGGCTAGAGACCCAGTACTTC.

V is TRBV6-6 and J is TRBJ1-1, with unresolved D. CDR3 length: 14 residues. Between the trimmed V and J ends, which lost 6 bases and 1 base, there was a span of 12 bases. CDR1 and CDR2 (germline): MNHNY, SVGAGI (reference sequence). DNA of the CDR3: TGTGCCAGCAGACGGACTCGGTCGAACACTGAAGCTTTCTTT. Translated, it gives CASRRTRSNTEAFF.

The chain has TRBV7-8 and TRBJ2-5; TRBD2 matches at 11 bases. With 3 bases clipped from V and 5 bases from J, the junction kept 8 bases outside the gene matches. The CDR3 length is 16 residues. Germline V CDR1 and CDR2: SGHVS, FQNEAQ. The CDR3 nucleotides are TGTGCCAGCAGCTTCCTTAGCGGGGGGGCCCAGGAGACCCAGTACTTC. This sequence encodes CASSFLSGGAQETQYF.

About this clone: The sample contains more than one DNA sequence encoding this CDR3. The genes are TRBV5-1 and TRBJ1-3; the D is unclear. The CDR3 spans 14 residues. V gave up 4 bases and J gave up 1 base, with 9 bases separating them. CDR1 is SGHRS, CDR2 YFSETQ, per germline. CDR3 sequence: CASSLGSSGNTIYF. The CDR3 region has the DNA TGCGCCAGCAGCCTAGGGTCATCTGGAAACACCATATATTTT.

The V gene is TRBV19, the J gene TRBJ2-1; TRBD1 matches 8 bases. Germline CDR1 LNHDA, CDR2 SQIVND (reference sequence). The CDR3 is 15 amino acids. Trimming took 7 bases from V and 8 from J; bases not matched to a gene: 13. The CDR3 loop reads CASKDRAWSVDEQFF. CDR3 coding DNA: TGTGCCAGTAAGGACAGGGCTTGGTCAGTCGATGAGCAGTTCTTC.

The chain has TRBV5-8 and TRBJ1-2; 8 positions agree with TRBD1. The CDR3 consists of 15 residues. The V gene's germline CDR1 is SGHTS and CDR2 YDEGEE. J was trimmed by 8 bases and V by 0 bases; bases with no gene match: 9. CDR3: CASSLGAAGGFGYTF. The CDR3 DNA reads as TGTGCCAGCAGCTTGGGGGCCGCAGGGGGCTTCGGCTACACCTTC.

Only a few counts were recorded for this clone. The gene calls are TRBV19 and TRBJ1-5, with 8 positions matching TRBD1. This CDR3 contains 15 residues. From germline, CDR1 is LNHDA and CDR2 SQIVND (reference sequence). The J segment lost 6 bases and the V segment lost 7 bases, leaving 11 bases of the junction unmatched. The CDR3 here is CASTQMQGASQPQHF. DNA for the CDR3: TGTGCCAGTACACAGATGCAGGGGGCGAGTCAGCCCCAGCATTTT.

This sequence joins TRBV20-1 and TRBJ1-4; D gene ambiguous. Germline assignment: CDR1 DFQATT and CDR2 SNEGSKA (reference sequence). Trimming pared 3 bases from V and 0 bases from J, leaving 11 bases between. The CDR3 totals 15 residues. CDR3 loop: CSASPHRTTNEKLFF. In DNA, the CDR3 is TGCAGTGCTAGTCCACACCGCACAACTAATGAAAAACTGTTTTTT.

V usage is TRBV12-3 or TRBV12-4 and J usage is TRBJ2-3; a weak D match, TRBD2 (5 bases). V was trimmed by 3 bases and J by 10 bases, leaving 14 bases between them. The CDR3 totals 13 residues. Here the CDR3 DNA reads TGTGCCAGCAGTTTGAAGGAGTGGACTGCGCAGTATTTT. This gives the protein CASSLKEWTAQYF.

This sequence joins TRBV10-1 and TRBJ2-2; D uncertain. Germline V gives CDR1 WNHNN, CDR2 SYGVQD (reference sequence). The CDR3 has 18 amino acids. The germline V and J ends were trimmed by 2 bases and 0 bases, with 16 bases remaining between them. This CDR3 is CASSEGLRDHANTGELFF. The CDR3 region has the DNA TGCGCCAGCAGTGAGGGTTTGCGTGACCACGCGAACACCGGGGAGCTGTTTTTT.

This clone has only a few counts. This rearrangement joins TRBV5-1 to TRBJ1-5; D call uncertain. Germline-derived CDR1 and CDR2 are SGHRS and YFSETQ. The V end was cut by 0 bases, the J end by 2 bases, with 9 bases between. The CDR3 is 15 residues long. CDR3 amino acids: CASSLGGSRNQPQHF. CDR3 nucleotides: TGCGCCAGCAGCTTGGGAGGGAGCCGCAATCAGCCCCAGCATTTT. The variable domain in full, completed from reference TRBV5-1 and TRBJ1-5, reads KAGVTQTPRYLIKTRGQQVTLSCSPISGHRSVSWYQQTPGQGLQFLFEYFSETQRNKGNFPGRFSGRQFSNSRSEMNVSTLELGDSALYLCASSLGGSRNQPQHFGDGTRLSIL.

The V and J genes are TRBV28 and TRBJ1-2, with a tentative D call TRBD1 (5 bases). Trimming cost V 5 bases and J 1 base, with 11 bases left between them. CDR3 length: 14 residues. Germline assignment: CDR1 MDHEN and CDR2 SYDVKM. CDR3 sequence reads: CASSPLGGNYGYTF. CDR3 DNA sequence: TGTGCCAGCAGTCCCCTTGGGGGTAACTATGGCTACACCTTC.

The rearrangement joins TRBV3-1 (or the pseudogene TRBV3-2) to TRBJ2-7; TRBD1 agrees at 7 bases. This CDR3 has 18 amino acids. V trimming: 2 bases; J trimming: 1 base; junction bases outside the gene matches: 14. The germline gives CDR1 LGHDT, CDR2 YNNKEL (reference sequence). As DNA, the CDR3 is TGTGCCAGCAGCCAATTTTTTCCACGGGACAGCTGGTCCTACGAGCAGTACTTC. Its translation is CASSQFFPRDSWSYEQYF.

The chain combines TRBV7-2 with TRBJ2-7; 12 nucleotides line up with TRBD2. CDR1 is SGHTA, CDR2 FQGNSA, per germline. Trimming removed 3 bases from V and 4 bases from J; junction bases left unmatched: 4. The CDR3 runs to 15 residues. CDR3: CASSFLAGGQYEQYF. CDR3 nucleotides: TGTGCCAGCAGCTTTCTAGCGGGGGGGCAGTACGAGCAGTACTTC.

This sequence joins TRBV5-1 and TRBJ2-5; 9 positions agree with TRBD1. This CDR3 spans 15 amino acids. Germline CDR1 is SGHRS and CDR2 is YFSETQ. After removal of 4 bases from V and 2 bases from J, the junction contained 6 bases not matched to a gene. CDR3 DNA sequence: TGCGCCAGCAGCACTTCTGGACAGGGGCAAGAGACCCAGTACTTC. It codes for CASSTSGQGQETQYF.

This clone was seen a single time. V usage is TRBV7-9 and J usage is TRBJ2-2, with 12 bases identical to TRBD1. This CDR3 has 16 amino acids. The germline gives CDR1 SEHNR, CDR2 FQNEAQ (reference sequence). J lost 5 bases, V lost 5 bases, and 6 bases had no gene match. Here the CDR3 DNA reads TGTGCCAGCAGCACCCGGGACAGGGGGCGAACCGGGGAGCTGTTTTTT. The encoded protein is CASSTRDRGRTGELFF.

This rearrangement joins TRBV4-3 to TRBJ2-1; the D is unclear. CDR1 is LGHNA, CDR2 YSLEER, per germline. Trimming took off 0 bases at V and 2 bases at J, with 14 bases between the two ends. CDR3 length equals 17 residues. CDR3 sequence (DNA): TGCGCCAGCAGCCAAGATCCCGGAATGGGAACCTACAATGAGCAGTTCTTC. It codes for CASSQDPGMGTYNEQFF.

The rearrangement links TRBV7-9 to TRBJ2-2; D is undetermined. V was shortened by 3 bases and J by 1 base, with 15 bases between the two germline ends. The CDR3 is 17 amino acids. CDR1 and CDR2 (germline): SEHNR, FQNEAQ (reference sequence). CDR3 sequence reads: CASSLAYSDGNTGELFF. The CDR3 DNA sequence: TGTGCCAGCAGCTTGGCCTATAGTGACGGGAACACCGGGGAGCTGTTTTTT.

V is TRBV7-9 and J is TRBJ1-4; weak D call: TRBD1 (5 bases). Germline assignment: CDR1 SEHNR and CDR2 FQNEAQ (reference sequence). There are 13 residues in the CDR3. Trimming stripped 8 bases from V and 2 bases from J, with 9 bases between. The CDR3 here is CASGTATNEKLFF. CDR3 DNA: TGTGCCAGCGGGACGGCTACTAATGAAAAACTGTTTTTT.

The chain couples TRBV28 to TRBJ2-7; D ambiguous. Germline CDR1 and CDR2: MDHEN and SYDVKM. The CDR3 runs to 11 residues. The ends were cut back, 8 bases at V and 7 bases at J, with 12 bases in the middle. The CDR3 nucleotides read TGTGCCAGCTTGTTCGACGGAGAGCAGTACTTC. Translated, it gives CASLFDGEQYF.

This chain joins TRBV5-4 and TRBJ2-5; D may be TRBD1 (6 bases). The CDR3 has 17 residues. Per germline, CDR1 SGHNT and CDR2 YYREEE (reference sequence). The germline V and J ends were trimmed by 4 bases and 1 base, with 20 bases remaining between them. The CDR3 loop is CASSRDGTIKFQETQYF. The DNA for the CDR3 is TGTGCCAGCAGCCGAGATGGGACAATTAAATTCCAAGAGACCCAGTACTTC.